These 21 T cell receptor beta chains came from one sample sequenced in a study of T-cell reconstitution after alpha-beta-depleted transplantation in children. Researchers prepared the TCRbeta library using unique molecular identifiers, the study reports. MiXCR, applied by TCRdb to the PCR reads, yields one record per CDR3 protein. The table records some 600,000 distinct CDR3 sequences, over 15% of them present only once. The sequenced sample was PBMCs from the stem cell graft donor, obtained from the stem cell graft. The receptors derive from a human donor who donated a stem cell graft to a child with acute myeloid leukemia.

This clonotype was seen ten or more times. The rearrangement links TRBV5-1 to TRBJ2-1, with 11 bases that match TRBD1. The junction had 7 bases not matched to a gene; V was cut back by 4 bases and J by 7 bases. This CDR3 is built from 15 residues. The germline V gene has CDR1 SGHRS and CDR2 YFSETQ. The CDR3 here is CASSPGQGAHNEQFF. CDR3 in DNA: TGCGCCAGCAGCCCCGGACAGGGGGCGCATAATGAGCAGTTCTTC.

The chain recombines TRBV12-3 or TRBV12-4 with TRBJ1-1; TRBD1 aligns across 7 bases. CDR3 size: 12 residues. The trim removed 5 bases at V and 10 bases at J, leaving 7 bases unmatched. The CDR3: CASSLDRRGAFF. CDR3 in DNA: TGTGCCAGCAGTCTGGACAGGAGGGGAGCTTTCTTT.

The table lists this clonotype with many counts. The chain recombines TRBV20-1 with TRBJ1-2; D remains unclear. The CDR3 has 13 amino acids. The germline V and J ends were trimmed by 3 bases and 3 bases, with 11 bases remaining between them. CDR1 is DFQATT, CDR2 SNEGSKA, per germline (reference sequence). Written as DNA, the CDR3 is TGCAGTGCTAGCGAGGGAATGGACTATGGCTACACCTTC. Its protein is CSASEGMDYGYTF.

The genes are TRBV13 and TRBJ1-4; D is uncertain. This CDR3 spans 14 amino acids. The germline gives CDR1 PRHDT, CDR2 FYEKMQ (reference sequence). V was shortened by 8 bases and J by 3 bases, with 13 bases between the two germline ends. The CDR3 spells CASSTGNSNEKLFF. CDR3 coding DNA: TGTGCCAGCTCAACTGGAAACTCTAATGAAAAACTGTTTTTT.

With respect to this clonotype: This could be a read error, since a much larger clone is one nucleotide away. V and J are TRBV20-1 and TRBJ1-5; weak D call: TRBD1 (6 bases). There are 14 residues in the CDR3. The germline V gene encodes CDR1 DFQATT and CDR2 SNEGSKA (reference sequence). Trimming removed 2 bases from V and 4 bases from J, with 12 bases in between. In DNA, the CDR3 is TGCAGTGCTAGAATCAGGGGAGCTAATCAGCCCCAGCATTTT. This encodes CSARIRGANQPQHF.

This clonotype came up many times. This chain connects TRBV10-3 to TRBJ2-3, with D perhaps matching TRBD2 (5 bases). V dropped 0 bases and J dropped 5 bases, with 9 bases sitting between them. The CDR3 is 14 amino acids. CDR1 is ENHRY and CDR2 is SYGVKD in the germline V gene. The CDR3 reads CAISESTRGDTQYF. The CDR3 coding sequence is TGTGCCATCAGTGAGTCGACTCGGGGAGATACGCAGTATTTT.

The V call is TRBV20-1, the J call TRBJ2-3; tentative D call: TRBD2 (6 bases). In germline, CDR1 is DFQATT, CDR2 SNEGSKA (reference sequence). CDR3 length: 14 residues. The V end lost 5 bases, the J end lost 1 base, and 13 bases lay between the germline ends. The CDR3 DNA reads TGCAGTGCTGCCCAGCGGGTGGGCACAGATACGCAGTATTTT. As protein: CSAAQRVGTDTQYF.

To note about this clonotype: Since a much larger clone is just one base distant, this may be a read error. This chain links TRBV20-1 with TRBJ1-5; no clear D. The germline V gene has CDR1 DFQATT and CDR2 SNEGSKA (reference sequence). The CDR3 has 12 amino acids. V lost 7 bases, J lost 4 bases, and 11 bases lay in between. The CDR3 DNA is TGCAGTGTGGGATCGCCTAATCAGCCCCAGCATTTT. The encoded protein is CSVGSPNQPQHF.

This clonotype was counted at least ten times. This chain uses TRBV6-1 with TRBJ1-1, with D possibly matching TRBD1 (5 bases). The CDR3 extends over 15 amino acids. In germline, CDR1 is MNHNS, CDR2 SASEGT. Trimming cost V 6 bases and J 6 bases, with 20 bases left between them. The CDR3 protein is CASRQPTGRGAEAFF. In nucleotides, the CDR3 is TGTGCCAGCAGACAACCCACGGGGAGGGGCGCTGAAGCTTTCTTT.

This clonotype turned up a few times. The chain employs TRBV10-1 and TRBJ1-1; maybe TRBD1 (5 bases). V was shortened by 4 bases and J by 0 bases, with 18 bases between the two germline ends. The CDR3 is 17 residues long. Looked up from germline, CDR1 is WNHNN and CDR2 is SYGVQD (reference sequence). Here the CDR3 DNA reads TGCGCCAGCAGTGGCACCGGGACCCGGGGGGTGAACACTGAAGCTTTCTTT. As protein: CASSGTGTRGVNTEAFF.

This clonotype was counted a few times. The rearrangement joins TRBV20-1 to TRBJ2-3; D might be TRBD1 or TRBD2, each matching 5 bases. Germline values: CDR1 DFQATT, CDR2 SNEGSKA (reference sequence). This CDR3 spans 15 amino acids. The CDR3 DNA reads TGCAGCCTTACGCCCACCGGGACCAGGCGAGATACGCAGTATTTT. Residues: CSLTPTGTRRDTQYF.

The chain employs TRBV11-1 and TRBJ2-3, with TRBD1 as a possible D gene (6 bases). From germline, CDR1 is SGHAT and CDR2 FQDESV (reference sequence). The V end lost 1 base, the J end lost 6 bases, and 29 bases lay between the germline ends. The CDR3 is 20 residues long. The CDR3 DNA reads as TGTGCCAGCAGCTTAGGGCCAGCATGGGGACAACGTATAGTGGGGGATACGCAGTATTTT. Its protein product is CASSLGPAWGQRIVGDTQYF.

At least ten counts were recorded for this clonotype. The J gene is TRBJ2-1, the V gene TRBV20-1; 15 nucleotides align to TRBD2. The CDR3 runs 17 residues. From germline, CDR1 is DFQATT and CDR2 SNEGSKA (reference sequence). V trimming: 6 bases; J trimming: 5 bases; junction bases outside the gene matches: 11. CDR3 in amino acids: CSASPGTSGGIDNEQFF. The DNA of the CDR3 is TGCAGTGCCAGTCCCGGGACTAGCGGGGGGATAGACAATGAGCAGTTCTTC.

The sample holds many counts of this clonotype. This sequence joins TRBV10-3 and TRBJ2-6; no clear D gene. The CDR3 has 15 residues. With 6 bases removed from V and 1 base from J, the gap between germline ends came to 10 bases. The germline V gene encodes CDR1 ENHRY and CDR2 SYGVKD. The CDR3 bases are TGTGCCATCAGAGATCGAGATTCTGGGGCCAACGTCCTGACTTTC. Amino acids: CAIRDRDSGANVLTF.

This clonotype was counted only a few times. This sequence joins TRBV25-1 and TRBJ1-5, with D tentatively TRBD1 (5 bases). The CDR3 runs 16 residues. Trimming removed 3 bases at V and 1 base at J, with 13 bases between. Germline V CDR1 and CDR2: MGHDK, SYGVNS. CDR3 DNA sequence: TGTGCCAGCAGTGAGGGGCTTCGGGGAAGCAATCAGCCCCAGCATTTT. It is translated as CASSEGLRGSNQPQHF.

This clonotype was observed many times. The chain carries TRBV7-2 and TRBJ2-7, with D perhaps given as TRBD1 or TRBD2 (6 bases each). There are 13 residues in the CDR3. V was shortened by 6 bases and J by 5 bases, with 14 bases between the two germline ends. Germline loops: CDR1 SGHTA, CDR2 FQGNSA. The CDR3 nucleotides read TGTGCCAGCAGAGGGGGGCCCTTGGACGAGCAGTACTTC. It yields the protein CASRGGPLDEQYF. Combining the CDR3 with reference TRBV7-2 and TRBJ2-7 gives the whole variable domain GAGVSQSPSNKVTEKGKDVELRCDPISGHTALYWYRQSLGQGLEFLIYFQGNSAPDKSGLPSDRFSAERTGGSVSTLTIQRTQQEDSAVYLCASRGGPLDEQYFGPGTRLTVT.

The genes are TRBV7-9 and TRBJ1-2; TRBD1 might be the D (6 bases). The CDR3 loop spans 14 amino acids. Germline loops: CDR1 SEHNR, CDR2 FQNEAQ (reference sequence). V lost 3 bases and J 6 bases, leaving 14 bases between the germline ends. CDR3 region: CASSLEGGAHGYTF. The CDR3, as DNA: TGTGCCAGCAGCTTGGAAGGGGGGGCTCATGGCTACACCTTC.

A few counts support this clonotype. V is TRBV6-5 and J is TRBJ2-1; D ambiguous. Trimming removed 2 bases at V and 4 bases at J, with 6 bases between. The CDR3 is made up of 13 amino acids. The V gene's germline CDR1 is MNHEY and CDR2 SVGAGI. In nucleotides, the CDR3 is TGTGCCAGCAGTTACCTGGATTACAATGAGCAGTTCTTC. This sequence encodes CASSYLDYNEQFF.

This clonotype occurred many times. V gene TRBV20-1 combines with J gene TRBJ1-1; D is ambiguous. Germline CDR1 reads DFQATT; CDR2 reads SNEGSKA (reference sequence). The CDR3 contains 12 residues. Trimming shortened V by 6 bases and J by 2 bases, and 10 bases separated the two germline ends. CDR3: CSAQQPNTEAFF. CDR3 nucleotide sequence: TGCAGTGCACAACAGCCAAACACTGAAGCTTTCTTT.

The gene calls are TRBV11-2 and TRBJ2-3; D is unclear. Germline V CDR1 and CDR2: SGHAT, FQNNGV. This CDR3 region has 16 residues. Trimming cost V 0 bases and J 0 bases, with 10 bases left between them. CDR3 residues: CASSLEPDSSTDTQYF. The DNA of the CDR3 is TGTGCCAGCAGCTTAGAGCCGGATTCTAGCACAGATACGCAGTATTTT.

The chain employs TRBV4-1 and TRBJ1-1; D not certain. CDR1 MGHRA and CDR2 YSYEKL come from the germline V gene. Trimming stripped 2 bases from V and 5 bases from J, with 15 bases between. CDR3 length equals 15 residues. CDR3 protein: CASSQMGGRRTEAFF. In nucleotides, the CDR3 is TGCGCCAGCAGCCAAATGGGTGGTCGGAGGACTGAAGCTTTCTTT.